The T cell receptor (beta chain) described here comes from a study of read filtering for tumor transcriptome and immune sequencing. Turning to the study itself: Mean patient age was roughly 72 years, range about 47 to 90; 17 male, around 15 female.

Molecular barcoded adaptors covering alpha/delta and beta/gamma chains were used on about 0.4 ug RNA. TCRdb ran MiXCR on the reads and lists one entry per CDR3 protein. There are more than 70,000 distinct CDR3 sequences in the sample; 20% to 25% occur only once, and 9.5% to 12% lies in the top ten. Overall study findings and caveats: RNA-seq captured clonotypes less deeply and reliably than IR-seq. Dropping single-read clonotypes raised IR-seq and RNA-seq shared-clonotype correlation.

Points on this clonotype: Its cognate antigen is unknown.

After removal of 0 bases from V and 10 bases from J, the junction contained 5 bases not matched to a gene. The V gene's germline CDR1 is SGHAT and CDR2 FQNNGV. The length of the CDR3 is 13 residues. Sampling of bone marrow took place during active disease in every patient. The material sequenced was a population of CD138-negative cells sorted from bone marrow. This TCR derives from a donor at least 40 years old with multiple myeloma. The chain recombines TRBV11-2 with TRBJ2-7, with 8 bases aligning to TRBD2. In DNA form, the CDR3 reads TGTGCCAGCAGCTTAGAGGGCACTAGCGGCCAGTACTTC. Translating gives CASSLEGTSGQYF. Supplemented by reference TRBV11-2 and TRBJ2-7, the full variable domain reads EAGVAQSPRYKIIEKRQSVAFWCNPISGHATLYWYQQILGQGPKLLIQFQNNGVVDDSQLPKDRFSAERLKGVDSTLKIQPAKLEDSAVYLCASSLEGTSGQYFGPGTRLTVT.